The rows below give T cell receptor beta chains drawn from one sample of a study of blood T cells in healthy people across ages. TCRdb used MiXCR to reprocess the 5' RACE reads, holding one entry per CDR3 protein. Found here are roughly 1,500,000 distinct CDR3 sequences, about 40% of them singletons; the top ten hold 7% to 9.5%. Source material: blood. These receptors were taken from a woman younger than 35 in good health. The CDR3 runs from the conserved cysteine through the conserved F or W.

TRBV14	TRBJ2-4	15	CASSQGPGLSYKQYF
TRBV30	TRBJ2-7	12	CAWSGDSYEQYF
TRBV20-1	TRBJ1-2	12	CSARVGSYGYTF
TRBV20-1	NA	14	CRALSDGYNYEQYF
TRBV10-3	TRBJ2-3	13	CAINAGGTDTQYF
TRBV25-1	TRBJ2-5	12	CASSAIGERQYF
TRBV12-3/TRBV12-4	TRBJ2-5	15	CASSLWTGGKYEQYF
TRBV24-1	TRBJ2-1	16	CATSDSYGTGYNEQFF
TRBV7-9	TRBJ2-1	15	CASSFYRGGYNEQFF
TRBV6-1	TRBJ1-2	13	CASRPQGAGGYTF
TRBV4-1	TRBJ2-7	17	CASSQGYYSGSDYEQYF
TRBV5-1	TRBJ2-1	15	CASSSLAGVNNEQFF
TRBV20-1	NA	14	CSASGRAFYNEQYF
TRBV25-1	TRBJ2-2	13	CASSHPGSGELFF
TRBV18	TRBJ2-7	12	CASSNTSRGQYF
TRBV25-1	NA	14	CASSVTGGYNEQYF
TRBV18	NA	18	CASSQVAPPSTGVYEQYF